This note documents a single T cell receptor (beta chain) sequence. Antigen: not known. The CDR3 sequence is 14 residues long. Per the germline V gene, CDR1 is DFQATT and CDR2 is SNEGSKA (reference sequence). The J segment lost 1 base and the V segment lost 3 bases, leaving 3 bases of the junction unmatched. MiXCR, run by TCRdb on the 5' RACE reads, gives a single entry per CDR3 protein. The sample yields tens of thousands of distinct CDR3 sequences, around 30% seen once. The source of the sample is a study of CD8 T cells in ankylosing spondylitis. Whole-study findings and limits: Seemingly distinctive of ankylosing spondylitis blood was a TCR beta motif formed by eight highly homologous variants. A CD8+ phenotype characterized the disease-linked clones, which were relatively rare in peripheral blood.

Material: blood, either unsorted or a sorted T cell fraction (not recorded which). The genes are TRBV20-1 and TRBJ1-5; 7 bases are a match to TRBD1. The source is a male donor with ankylosing spondylitis or in good health (not recorded which). CDR3 nucleotide sequence: TGCAGTGCTAGTAAGGGGGCGAGCAATCAGCCCCAGCATTTT. Translated, it gives CSASKGASNQPQHF.